A single T cell receptor (beta chain) is shown here with its context. This specimen comes from a study of radiation and T cells in renal cell carcinoma. Treatment: 15 Gy SBRT to primary tumor, nephrectomy 4 weeks later. Nephrectomy followed 15 Gy stereotactic body radiation by 4 weeks. Using immunoSEQ multiplex PCR, the repertoire was profiled, and TCRdb retains in-frame clones only, with some absent. The sample includes around 15,000 clones, about half of them seen just once. The V gene's germline CDR1 is SQVTM and CDR2 ANQGSEA. The CDR3 has 12 amino acids. This sample comprised tumor tissue, obtained from a patient whose treatment included radiotherapy and nephrectomy. This sequence joins TRBV29-1 and TRBJ1-2; 8 nucleotides align to TRBD1. The clonotype was recovered from a woman aged 60 to 75 with renal cell carcinoma. The CDR3 region is CASDRGQNGYTF. In DNA form, the CDR3 reads TGCGCCAGTGACAGGGGTCAAAACGGCTACACCTTC. The variable domain in full, with the rest retrieved from reference TRBV29-1 and TRBJ1-2, is SAVISQKPSRDICQRGTSLTIQCQVDSQVTMMFWYRQQPGQSLTLIATANQGSEATYESGFVIDKFPISRPNLTFSTLTVSNMSPEDSSIYLCASDRGQNGYTFGSGTRLTVV.